This T cell receptor (beta chain) emerged from a study of shared clonotypes between healthy human individuals. The study, taken as a whole, reports: Generally, naive subsets (rather than memory subsets) showed larger estimated richness. Sharing across four donors was seen in 4.5% to 5.5% of naive CD4 clonotypes. Incompleteness in sorted-subset sequencing, despite large depth, was shown by rarefaction.

TCRdb's copy holds only in-frame clones and misses some; the assay was immunoSEQ multiplex PCR. Of 550,000 to 750,000 clones in the sample, just under 97% are singletons; the top ten hold over 0.09%. Positively selected for CCR7, the CD45RO-negative cells used as naive CD8 cells excluded terminally differentiated effector memory CD45RA+ cells. As for this clone: The antigen remains undetermined.

Sequences were obtained from naive CD8+ T cells sorted from blood. The TCR was taken from a woman aged 25 to 39 in good health.

The CDR3 here is CASSSTATYEQYF. The CDR3 DNA sequence: TGTGCCAGTAGTTCGACAGCTACCTACGAGCAGTACTTC. The chain employs TRBV19 and TRBJ2-7, with D possibly matching TRBD1 (5 bases). Trimming stripped 5 bases from V and 2 bases from J, with 10 bases between. Germline CDR1 LNHDA, CDR2 SQIVND (reference sequence). CDR3 size: 13 residues.